This TCR beta chain was recovered during a study of OX40 agonist ivuxolimab in advanced cancers. Overall study: Melanoma, hepatocellular carcinoma, head and neck or renal cell cancer occurred in dose-escalation patients. Averaging about 60 years in age, with a range of roughly 20 to 90, the cohort was 82.7% male. Overall study results and limits: Averaging showed that CD8+ T cells had more expanded clones than CD4+ did.

Regarding this clone: The antigen is undetermined.

Method: immunoSEQ multiplex PCR; TCRdb's copy keeps in-frame clones and lacks some. The top ten hold approximately 8.4% of the sample, which has about 75,000 clones, 70% to 90% seen once. Sequenced material: CD4+ or CD8+ T cells sorted from blood, taken in a trial of the OX40 agonist ivuxolimab. The TCR originated in an adult with an advanced solid tumor such as melanoma, head and neck, liver or kidney cancer.

CDR3 region: CASSPKGAGAPNTEAFF. The CDR3 DNA is TGTGCCAGCAGCCCTAAGGGCGCGGGGGCACCTAACACTGAAGCTTTCTTT. The chain couples TRBV7-8 to TRBJ1-1; D might be TRBD1 (6 bases). The CDR3 totals 17 residues. Germline loops: CDR1 SGHVS, CDR2 FQNEAQ. Trimming stripped 5 bases from V and 2 bases from J, with 21 bases between.